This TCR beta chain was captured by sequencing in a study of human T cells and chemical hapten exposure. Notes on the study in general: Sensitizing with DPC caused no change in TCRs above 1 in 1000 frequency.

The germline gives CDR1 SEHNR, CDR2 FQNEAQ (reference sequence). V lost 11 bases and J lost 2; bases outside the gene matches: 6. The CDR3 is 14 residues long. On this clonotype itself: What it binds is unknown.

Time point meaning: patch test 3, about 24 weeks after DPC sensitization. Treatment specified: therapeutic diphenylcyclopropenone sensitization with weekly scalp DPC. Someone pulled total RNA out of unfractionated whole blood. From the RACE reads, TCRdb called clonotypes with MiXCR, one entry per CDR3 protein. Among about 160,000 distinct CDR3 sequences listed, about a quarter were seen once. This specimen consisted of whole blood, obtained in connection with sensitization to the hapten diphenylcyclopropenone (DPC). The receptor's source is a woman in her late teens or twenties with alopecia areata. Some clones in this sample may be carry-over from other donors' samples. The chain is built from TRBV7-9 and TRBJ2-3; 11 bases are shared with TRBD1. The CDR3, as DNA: TGTGCCTTCTGGACAGGGGGCGACACAGATACGCAGTATTTT. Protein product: CAFWTGGDTDTQYF. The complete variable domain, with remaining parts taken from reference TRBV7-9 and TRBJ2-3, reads DTGVSQNPRHKITKRGQNVTFRCDPISEHNRLYWYRQTLGQGPEFLTYFQNEAQLEKSRLLSDRFSAERPKGSFSTLEIQRTEQGDSAMYLCAFWTGGDTDTQYFGPGTRLTVL.